Below, one T cell receptor beta chain is given with its context. Residents of about 25 US areas, aged 18 to 89 years, made up the participants. Assignments of participants to cohorts depended upon their own reported clinical history. What the recovered Cohort 3 donors had was two negative PCRs, clearance, or symptom resolution. Assay: immunoSEQ multiplex PCR; the TCRdb copy retains only in-frame clones and omits some. The sample includes a few hundred thousand clones, approximately 87% seen only once; the top ten take approximately 1.2%. V dropped 6 bases and J dropped 8 bases, with 7 bases sitting between them. From germline, CDR1 is SEHNR and CDR2 FQNEAQ (reference sequence). CDR3 length equals 11 residues. This entry belongs to a study of blood T cell repertoires in COVID-19. At the level of the study: Italy, Spain and the United States were the sources of the convalescent and acute COVID-19 samples.

The rearrangement links TRBV7-9 to TRBJ1-4, with unresolved D. The sequencing input was PBMCs or T cells enriched from blood (not recorded which). The receptor comes from a man aged 25-40 years who had recovered from COVID-19. Here the CDR3 DNA reads TGTGCCAGCAGTAAACAGGAAAAACTGTTTTTT. Its translation is CASSKQEKLFF.